This T cell receptor (beta chain) emerged from a study of beta chain features in type 1 diabetes. Study results and caveats: A possible short-template PCR bias applies equally to patients and controls. Within the patient group, naive, central memory and Treg TCRB repertoires appeared more similar to each other than within healthy donors. A moderate, significant TCRB CDR3 shortening appeared in type 1 diabetes across four CD4+ subsets.

CDR3 size: 14 residues. The germline gives CDR1 LNHDA, CDR2 SQIVND (reference sequence). V was shortened by 3 bases and J by 5 bases, with 11 bases between the two germline ends. Every bit of the isolated RNA underwent reverse transcription, so sequencing read expressed TCRB transcripts. Method: immunoSEQ multiplex PCR; TCRdb's copy keeps in-frame clones and lacks some. The data show roughly 350,000 clones, over 8.5% seen once. Worth noting for this clone: Its antigen remains unidentified.

A heparinised blood draw that averaged about 0.11 L was obtained once from each donor. Sequencing was carried out using central memory CD4+ T cells from blood. The chain uses TRBV19 and TRBJ2-1; no clear D gene. The TCR sequence derives from a man under 40 with type 1 diabetes. In nucleotides, the CDR3 is TGTGCCAGTAGTATTTATGTCGGCGACAATGAGCAGTTCTTC. It codes for CASSIYVGDNEQFF.